Below, 17 T cell receptor beta chains from the same sample are listed, as sequenced in a study of blood T cell repertoires in COVID-19. Clones were read by immunoSEQ multiplex PCR, and TCRdb kept only the in-frame ones, dropping some. The repertoire has about 160,000 clones, approximately 86% of them found once; the top ten carry about 6.9%. Sequenced input: peripheral blood. Receptor source: a man of 80 years or more with COVID-19, enrolled during active disease.

This chain uses TRBV5-6 with TRBJ1-1, with 8 bases fitting TRBD1. The CDR3 has 15 amino acids. The germline V gene has CDR1 SGHDT and CDR2 YYEEEE. V lost 2 bases to trimming and J lost 0 bases; unmatched junction nucleotides: 3. The CDR3 reads CASSFDRGLNTEAFF. The CDR3 bases are TGTGCCAGCAGCTTTGACAGGGGCTTGAACACTGAAGCTTTCTTT.

V is TRBV3-1 (or the pseudogene TRBV3-2) and J is TRBJ2-5, with D perhaps matching TRBD1 (5 bases). The CDR3 runs 15 residues. Germline lookup yields CDR1 LGHDT and CDR2 YNNKEL (reference sequence). With 0 bases removed from V and 10 bases from J, the gap between germline ends came to 18 bases. The CDR3 DNA reads TGTGCCAGCAGCCAAGAACCGCGGCAGGGCCAGTTCCAGTACTTC. The encoded protein is CASSQEPRQGQFQYF.

By sample fraction, this clone is medium-sized. The genes are TRBV11-2 and TRBJ1-2, with D unclear. There are 13 residues in the CDR3. V lost 5 bases and J lost 8, with 15 bases in between. Germline CDR1 SGHAT, CDR2 FQNNGV. CDR3 coding DNA: TGTGCCAGCAGCCCGACTCCTCTCATGGGCTACACCTTC. Translated: CASSPTPLMGYTF.

The V call is TRBV27, the J call TRBJ2-2; TRBD2 matches 7 bases. The junction had 5 bases not matched to a gene; V was cut back by 3 bases and J by 1 base. Germline values: CDR1 MNHEY, CDR2 SMNVEV (reference sequence). CDR3 length: 16 amino acids. The CDR3 bases are TGTGCCAGCAGTTTTGGCCCGGGGGGGAACACCGGGGAGCTGTTTTTT. Translating it yields CASSFGPGGNTGELFF.

This chain joins TRBV7-2 and TRBJ2-5; 12 bases align to TRBD1. CDR1 is SGHTA, CDR2 FQGNSA, per germline. The trim removed 10 bases at V and 5 bases at J, leaving 5 bases unmatched. The CDR3 consists of 13 residues. CDR3 protein: CATGTGGRETQYF. The CDR3 region has the DNA TGTGCCACCGGGACAGGGGGCAGGGAGACCCAGTACTTC.

V is TRBV19 and J is TRBJ1-5; no reliable D call. V gave up 3 bases and J gave up 4 bases, with 4 bases separating them. Per germline, CDR1 LNHDA and CDR2 SQIVND (reference sequence). This CDR3 contains 12 residues. The CDR3 sequence is CASSILNQPQHF. DNA of the CDR3: TGTGCCAGTAGTATTCTAAATCAGCCCCAGCATTTT.

The chain is built from TRBV7-2 and TRBJ1-5; D remains unclear. The length of the CDR3 is 14 residues. V was shortened by 4 bases and J by 4 bases, with 11 bases between the two germline ends. CDR1 is SGHTA, CDR2 FQGNSA, per germline. The CDR3 protein is CASSSDGINQPQHF. CDR3 sequence (DNA): TGTGCCAGCAGCTCGGACGGGATTAATCAGCCCCAGCATTTT.

The gene calls are TRBV29-1 and TRBJ2-3, with D possibly matching TRBD1 (7 bases). Germline V CDR1 and CDR2: SQVTM, ANQGSEA. With 4 bases removed from V and 3 bases from J, the gap between germline ends came to 11 bases. The CDR3 totals 13 residues. This chain's CDR3 is CSVVQGGTDTQYF. In DNA, the CDR3 is TGCAGCGTTGTTCAGGGGGGTACAGATACGCAGTATTTT.

This sequence joins TRBV4-3 and TRBJ2-5; 8 nucleotides line up with TRBD1. Germline V gene data show CDR1 as LGHNA and CDR2 as YSLEER. The CDR3 spans 15 residues. V dropped 0 bases and J dropped 4; count of bases not matched to a gene: 4. CDR3 sequence reads: CASSQDRGRGETQYF. The CDR3 bases are TGCGCCAGCAGCCAAGACAGGGGGCGCGGAGAGACCCAGTACTTC.

This clone was found a few times. The chain employs TRBV5-4 and TRBJ2-7; tentatively, D is TRBD2 (7 bases). Germline CDR1 is SGHNT and CDR2 is YYREEE (reference sequence). The V gene lost 4 bases and the J gene lost 3 bases, with 14 bases spanning the gap. This CDR3 is built from 14 residues. The CDR3 sequence: CASSNTGTNYEQYF. In nucleotides, the CDR3 is TGTGCCAGCAGCAACACAGGGACTAACTACGAGCAGTACTTC.

In regard to this clone: This may come from a read error, since a much larger clone is one base off. This chain joins TRBV4-1 and TRBJ2-7, with 8 nucleotides matching TRBD1. This CDR3 spans 13 amino acids. CDR1 is MGHRA, CDR2 YSYEKL, per germline. The V and J ends lost 4 bases and 3 bases, in that order; junction bases with no gene match: 2. The CDR3, as DNA: TGCGCCAGCAGCCTCGGACAGGGCTACGAGCAGTACTTC. It encodes CASSLGQGYEQYF.

As concerns this clone: This sample includes further DNA sequences coding for the same CDR3. The chain uses TRBV5-4 and TRBJ1-6; no clear D gene. The CDR3 loop spans 14 amino acids. Germline CDR1 reads SGHNT; CDR2 reads YYREEE (reference sequence). The germline V and J ends were trimmed by 0 bases and 5 bases, with 6 bases remaining between them. CDR3 sequence reads: CASSLDRNNSPLHF. The DNA of the CDR3 is TGTGCCAGCAGCTTGGACAGAAATAATTCACCCCTCCACTTT.

The chain is built from TRBV6-7 and TRBJ2-5, with D tentatively TRBD1 (6 bases). TRBV6-7 is classed as an ORF, of uncertain function. Between the trimmed V and J ends, which lost 4 bases and 5 bases, there was a span of 20 bases. The CDR3 has 16 residues. This CDR3 is CASSFEDSTGCETQYF. The CDR3, as DNA: TGTGCCAGCAGTTTCGAGGACTCTACAGGGTGCGAGACCCAGTACTTC.

The gene calls are TRBV3-1 (or the pseudogene TRBV3-2) and TRBJ1-3; D possibly corresponds to TRBD1 (6 bases). The germline V gene has CDR1 LGHDT and CDR2 YNNKEL (reference sequence). The germline V and J ends were trimmed by 5 bases and 1 base, with 18 bases remaining between them. This CDR3 is built from 17 residues. The CDR3 sequence: CASSFRQAPLSGNTIYF. The CDR3 DNA reads as TGTGCCAGCAGCTTCCGACAGGCTCCCCTTTCTGGAAACACCATATATTTT.

The chain couples TRBV24-1 to TRBJ2-7, with 7 bases that match TRBD2. Losses at the gene ends were 3 bases for V and 0 bases for J; bases not matched to a gene: 13. Germline V gene lookup returns CDR1 KGHDR and CDR2 SFDVKD. This CDR3 comprises 18 residues. CDR3 loop: CATSDRRASGRSSYEQYF. In DNA form, the CDR3 reads TGTGCCACCAGTGATCGAAGGGCTAGCGGCCGTAGCTCCTACGAGCAGTACTTC.

The chain carries TRBV19 and TRBJ2-1; D possibly corresponds to TRBD1 (6 bases). Trimming shortened V by 6 bases and J by 0 bases, and 12 bases separated the two germline ends. This CDR3 contains 15 residues. Germline CDR1 and CDR2: LNHDA and SQIVND (reference sequence). In DNA, the CDR3 is TGTGCCAGTAGAGCACAGGGTGTCTCCTACAATGAGCAGTTCTTC. Protein product: CASRAQGVSYNEQFF.

This clone was counted only a few times. DNA of the CDR3: TGTGCCAGCAGTGAAGGAAGTGAGGAGGCCCAGCATTTT. It is translated as CASSEGSEEAQHF. The J gene is TRBJ1-5, the V gene TRBV6-1; D unclear. Trimming removed 1 base from V and 11 bases from J, with 12 bases in between. CDR1 is MNHNS and CDR2 is SASEGT in the germline V gene. The CDR3 has 13 residues.